The next 6 T cell receptor beta chains were all read from a single sample in a study of regulatory T cells in long-lasting Graves disease. According to the study, TCR beta libraries were built with iRepertoire HTBI primers and CDR3-region Arm-PCR. TCRdb re-analysed the multiplex PCR reads in MiXCR, keeping a single row per CDR3 protein. The sample consists of 400,000 to 500,000 distinct CDR3 sequences, around a fifth of them appearing once. This sample's time point: persistent/refractory GD, antithyroid drugs over 5 years with positive TRAb. PBMC RNA served as the TCR library source. Here the sequenced sample was peripheral blood mononuclear cells (PBMCs), taken when the disease was refractory, from a patient treated with antithyroid drugs. The origin of the receptors is a female donor with Graves disease.

DNA of the CDR3: TGTGCCAGCAGCTTAGGAAGGGTCAGGGGAGAGACCCAGTACTTC. Translated: CASSLGRVRGETQYF. This rearrangement joins TRBV7-6 to TRBJ2-5, with D tentatively TRBD1 (6 bases). The V end was cut by 1 base, the J end by 4 bases, with 13 bases between. Germline V lookup: CDR1 SGHVS, CDR2 FNYEAQ. This CDR3 has 15 amino acids.

The gene calls are TRBV5-1 and TRBJ2-2, with 7 positions matching TRBD1. Germline V gene lookup returns CDR1 SGHRS and CDR2 YFSETQ. Germline trimming cut 4 bases from V and 4 bases from J; bases unmatched to any gene: 4. The CDR3 totals 14 residues. CDR3 amino acids: CASSTGTATGELFF. CDR3 nucleotides: TGCGCCAGCAGCACCGGGACAGCCACCGGGGAGCTGTTTTTT. Variable domain in full (rest from reference TRBV5-1 and TRBJ2-2): KAGVTQTPRYLIKTRGQQVTLSCSPISGHRSVSWYQQTPGQGLQFLFEYFSETQRNKGNFPGRFSGRQFSNSRSEMNVSTLELGDSALYLCASSTGTATGELFFGEGSRLTVL.

This clonotype has at least ten counts. V usage is TRBV28 and J usage is TRBJ1-2; TRBD1 aligns across 7 bases. J was trimmed by 6 bases and V by 5 bases; bases with no gene match: 6. Germline V gene data show CDR1 as MDHEN and CDR2 as SYDVKM. The CDR3 spans 13 residues. Here the CDR3 reads CASSPGTEDGYTF. CDR3 in DNA: TGTGCCAGCAGTCCCGGGACAGAGGATGGCTACACCTTC.

A few counts support this clonotype. The V and J genes are TRBV29-1 and TRBJ2-7; 7 bases are shared with TRBD1. The CDR3 is 15 amino acids. The trim removed 6 bases at V and 3 bases at J, leaving 14 bases unmatched. The germline CDR1 and CDR2 sequences are SQVTM and ANQGSEA. CDR3 amino acids: CSVELGTAMGYEQYF. CDR3 nucleotide sequence: TGCAGCGTCGAACTTGGGACAGCCATGGGCTACGAGCAGTACTTC.

Concerning this clonotype itself: A much bigger clone sits one base away, suggesting this may be a read error. This sequence joins TRBV28 and TRBJ1-4; TRBD1 aligns across 8 bases. CDR1 is MDHEN and CDR2 is SYDVKM in the germline V gene. The V and J ends lost 6 bases and 12 bases, in that order; junction bases with no gene match: 12. The CDR3 is made up of 14 amino acids. CDR3 bases: TGTGCCAGCAGGGAAACAGGGGGGCGGGAAGAACTGTTTTTT. It is translated as CASRETGGREELFF.

The rearrangement links TRBV15 to TRBJ2-3; D perhaps matches TRBD1 (5 bases). Germline V CDR1 and CDR2: LNHNV, YYDKDF (reference sequence). The CDR3 has 18 residues. V lost 0 bases and J 2 bases, leaving 18 bases between the germline ends. CDR3 nucleotide sequence: TGTGCCACCAGCAGAGATCCGGTTTCGACAGCGAACACAGATACGCAGTATTTT. Its translation: CATSRDPVSTANTDTQYF.